Below are 2 T cell receptor beta chains sequenced from a single sample in a study of blood T cell repertoires in COVID-19. Measured with immunoSEQ multiplex PCR; TCRdb has only the in-frame clones, and not every one. There are about 220,000 clones in the sample; more than 75% occur only once, and roughly 2.6% lies in the top ten. The specimen sequenced was peripheral blood. Every receptor here comes from a man in his forties or fifties who had recovered from COVID-19.

The J gene is TRBJ2-1, the V gene TRBV5-1; 9 bases agree with TRBD1. V trimming: 4 bases; J trimming: 5 bases; junction bases outside the gene matches: 7. This CDR3 has 15 residues. The germline CDR1 and CDR2 sequences are SGHRS and YFSETQ. CDR3 in amino acids: CASSLTGGTDNEQFF. CDR3 nucleotide sequence: TGCGCCAGCAGCCTCACAGGGGGCACTGACAATGAGCAGTTCTTC.

The chain couples TRBV13 to TRBJ2-1, with 11 bases that match TRBD2. Germline CDR1 reads PRHDT; CDR2 reads FYEKMQ (reference sequence). The CDR3 contains 18 residues. The V and J ends lost 2 bases and 0 bases, in that order; junction bases with no gene match: 6. CDR3 loop: CASSLSGTSGSSYNEQFF. In DNA, the CDR3 is TGTGCCAGCAGCTTATCCGGGACTAGCGGTAGCTCCTACAATGAGCAGTTCTTC.